This T cell receptor beta chain was recovered during a study of control samples from healthy donors and cancer patients. TCRdb's table, derived via immunoSEQ multiplex PCR, lists solely in-frame clones and lacks some. The sample lists approximately 100,000 clones; around 80% were seen once. Germline CDR1 is SGHTS and CDR2 is YDEGEE. Trimming removed 0 bases at V and 5 bases at J, with 6 bases between. CDR3 length equals 12 residues. The receptor's source is a man aged 60 to 69 in good health. The V and J genes are TRBV5-8 and TRBJ2-7, with no clear D. Sequenced sample: blood. The CDR3 region is CASSLGSHEQYF. In DNA form, the CDR3 reads TGTGCCAGCAGCTTGGGATCCCACGAGCAGTACTTC.